These 21 T cell receptor beta chains were all obtained from the same sample, sequenced in a study of cytomegalovirus exposure and HLA in healthy donors (dated by TCRdb to about 2017). The library was generated by the immunoSEQ multiplex PCR assay. For the multiplex PCR, a mixture combining 60 forward primers for TCR Vbeta segments and 13 reverse primers for TCR Jbeta segments was used. Held by TCRdb, this immuneACCESS table contains in-frame sequences only and omits some clones. Under half of the omission traces to an unresolved V gene where checked; the cause of the rest is unknown. This sample comprises approximately 150,000 clones, around three quarters of them detected only once. The ten largest clones capture roughly 3.7% of the sample. Sequencing used PBMCs. These receptors all stem from a man aged 30 to 45 in good health and CMV-seropositive.

The genes are TRBV6-5 and TRBJ2-1; 10 nucleotides line up with TRBD1. V shed 4 bases and J 4 bases; nucleotides not matched to a gene: 1. CDR1 MNHEY and CDR2 SVGAGI come from the germline V gene. The CDR3 consists of 14 residues. The CDR3 spells CASSWGQGYNEQFF. CDR3 bases: TGTGCCAGCAGTTGGGGACAGGGGTACAATGAGCAGTTCTTC.

This clone came up once. This CDR3 is CASRPRSDRGTTNEKLFF. The CDR3 DNA follows: TGTGCAAGTCGCCCGCGATCGGACAGGGGAACGACTAATGAAAAACTGTTTTTT. This rearrangement joins TRBV12-2 to TRBJ1-4; the table's D call, TRBD1, was not checked against the DNA. TRBV12-2 is recorded as a pseudogene. The CDR3 is 18 residues long.

The CDR3 DNA reads TGTGCCAGCAGCCCCCGCCCTCACGGGAGGCAGCTGTTTTTT. It translates to CASSPRPHGRQLFF. This chain connects TRBV7-2 to TRBJ2-2; 7 nucleotides align to TRBD2. V shed 5 bases and J 12 bases; nucleotides not matched to a gene: 12. Germline values: CDR1 SGHTA, CDR2 FQGNSA. The CDR3 is made up of 14 amino acids.

This chain joins TRBV7-9 and TRBJ2-7; a weak D match, TRBD2 (5 bases). With 7 bases removed from V and 5 bases from J, the gap between germline ends came to 15 bases. The CDR3 sequence is 13 residues long. CDR1 is SEHNR, CDR2 FQNEAQ, per germline (reference sequence). CDR3 bases: TGTGCCAGCAAGCACAGATCGCGGGACGAGCAGTACTTC. This codes for CASKHRSRDEQYF.

The rearrangement joins TRBV14 to TRBJ1-1; tentatively, D is TRBD1 (6 bases). The CDR3 spans 16 residues. Germline CDR1 SGHDN, CDR2 FVKESK. V was trimmed by 1 base and J by 0 bases, leaving 12 bases between them. CDR3 sequence (DNA): TGTGCCAGCAGCCAAGTGGCAGGGGCGGTGAACACTGAAGCTTTCTTT. This translates into CASSQVAGAVNTEAFF. Using reference TRBV14 and TRBJ1-1 for the parts outside the CDR3, the full variable domain is EAGVTQFPSHSVIEKGQTVTLRCDPISGHDNLYWYRRVMGKEIKFLLHFVKESKQDESGMPNNRFLAERTGGTYSTLKVQPAELEDSGVYFCASSQVAGAVNTEAFFGQGTRLTVV.

This chain joins TRBV2 and TRBJ2-6; D gene uncertain. In germline, CDR1 is SNHLY, CDR2 FYNNEI. This CDR3 has 14 residues. V was trimmed by 7 bases and J by 1 base, leaving 8 bases between them. CDR3 DNA: TGTGCCAGCAATGTAGAATCTGGGGCCAACGTCCTGACTTTC. Translated: CASNVESGANVLTF. The full variable domain, its missing parts supplied by reference TRBV2 and TRBJ2-6, is EPEVTQTPSHQVTQMGQEVILRCVPISNHLYFYWYRQILGQKVEFLVSFYNNEISEKSEIFDDQFSVERPDGSNFTLKIRSTKLEDSAMYFCASNVESGANVLTFGAGSRLTVL.

There are a few counts of this clone. V gene TRBV18 combines with J gene TRBJ2-7; TRBD1 matches 9 bases. CDR3 length equals 16 residues. CDR1 KGHSH and CDR2 LQKENI come from the germline V gene. Germline trimming cut 2 bases from V and 4 bases from J; bases unmatched to any gene: 9. The CDR3 DNA reads as TGTGCCAGCTCACCATCGACCGGGACAGGGTTGTACGAGCAGTACTTC. Translating it yields CASSPSTGTGLYEQYF. Using reference TRBV18 and TRBJ2-7 for the parts outside the CDR3, the full variable domain is NAGVMQNPRHLVRRRGQEARLRCSPMKGHSHVYWYRQLPEEGLKFMVYLQKENIIDESGMPKERFSAEFPKEGPSILRIQQVVRGDSAAYFCASSPSTGTGLYEQYFGPGTRLTVT.

The chain joins TRBV7-9 to TRBJ2-3, with 7 bases aligning to TRBD2. V lost 2 bases and J lost 6; bases outside the gene matches: 11. Germline V lookup: CDR1 SEHNR, CDR2 FQNEAQ (reference sequence). This CDR3 spans 16 amino acids. DNA of the CDR3: TGTGCCAGCAGCTTAATGGGGGGGATCGGCAGCGATACGCAGTATTTT. Amino acid sequence: CASSLMGGIGSDTQYF.

The chain joins TRBV6-1 to TRBJ2-1, with D hard to call. The CDR3 has 11 amino acids. V lost 2 bases to trimming and J lost 8 bases, with 4 bases between them. CDR1 and CDR2 from the germline V gene are MNHNS and SASEGT. The CDR3: CASSEIDEQFF. The DNA for the CDR3 is TGTGCCAGCAGTGAAATAGATGAGCAGTTCTTC.

The rearrangement links TRBV27 to TRBJ1-6; TRBD1 aligns across 9 bases. CDR1 and CDR2 (germline): MNHEY, SMNVEV (reference sequence). J was trimmed by 9 bases and V by 6 bases; bases with no gene match: 12. The CDR3 is made up of 16 amino acids. CDR3 DNA sequence: TGTGCCAGCAGGCTCCAACAGGGGGCGTTGGGTTCACCCCTCCACTTT. Amino acid sequence: CASRLQQGALGSPLHF.

J is TRBJ2-7 and V is TRBV7-9, with D perhaps TRBD2 (6 bases). V was cut by 4 bases and J by 2 bases, with 12 bases left in between. The CDR3 length is 14 residues. Per the germline V gene, CDR1 is SEHNR and CDR2 is FQNEAQ (reference sequence). CDR3 coding DNA: TGTGCCAGCAGCTCCCTGGAGGGCCCCTACGAGCAGTACTTC. This translates into CASSSLEGPYEQYF.

The rearrangement uses TRBV7-9 and TRBJ1-4; 12 bases match TRBD1. The CDR3 length is 16 residues. Per the germline V gene, CDR1 is SEHNR and CDR2 is FQNEAQ (reference sequence). V lost 0 bases and J lost 5; bases outside the gene matches: 1. The DNA of the CDR3 is TGTGCCAGCAGCTTAGCTGGGACAGGGGGCAATGAAAAACTGTTTTTT. As protein: CASSLAGTGGNEKLFF. The full variable domain, its missing parts supplied by reference TRBV7-9 and TRBJ1-4, is DTGVSQNPRHKITKRGQNVTFRCDPISEHNRLYWYRQTLGQGPEFLTYFQNEAQLEKSRLLSDRFSAERPKGSFSTLEIQRTEQGDSAMYLCASSLAGTGGNEKLFFGSGTQLSVL.

This chain uses TRBV5-1 with TRBJ2-7; D gene ambiguous. Germline V gene lookup returns CDR1 SGHRS and CDR2 YFSETQ. The CDR3 runs to 10 residues. V shed 2 bases and J shed 9 bases, with 6 bases lying between them. As DNA, the CDR3 is TGCGCCAGCAGCTTCGGTGGGCAGTACTTC. It codes for CASSFGGQYF.

This chain links TRBV19 with TRBJ1-1; a weak D match, TRBD1 (5 bases). V was trimmed by 3 bases and J by 11 bases, leaving 13 bases between them. The CDR3 runs to 12 residues. Germline assignment: CDR1 LNHDA and CDR2 SQIVND (reference sequence). CDR3 DNA sequence: TGTGCCAGTAGTATGTGGGGCTCGGCCGCTTTCTTT. Protein sequence: CASSMWGSAAFF. The variable domain in full, completed from reference TRBV19 and TRBJ1-1, reads DGGITQSPKYLFRKEGQNVTLSCEQNLNHDAMYWYRQDPGQGLRLIYYSQIVNDFQKGDIAEGYSVSREKKESFPLTVTSAQKNPTAFYLCASSMWGSAAFFGQGTRLTVV.

This chain connects TRBV9 to TRBJ2-2; D is uncertain. CDR3 size: 16 residues. CDR1 and CDR2 (germline): SGDLS, YYNGEE. The V end was cut by 0 bases, the J end by 1 base, with 10 bases between. In nucleotides, the CDR3 is TGTGCCAGCAGCGTAGATTGGCAGTTGAACACCGGGGAGCTGTTTTTT. Translated: CASSVDWQLNTGELFF.

V gene TRBV5-4 combines with J gene TRBJ2-6; D is ambiguous. This CDR3 region has 16 residues. CDR1 is SGHNT, CDR2 YYREEE, per germline (reference sequence). V was pared by 4 bases and J by 1 base, with 12 bases between. CDR3 protein: CASSPTVLSGANVLTF. The CDR3 DNA reads TGTGCCAGCAGCCCAACTGTCCTATCTGGGGCCAACGTCCTGACTTTC.

There are a few counts of this clone. The J gene is TRBJ2-3, the V gene TRBV10-2; D gene uncertain. The germline V gene encodes CDR1 WSHSY and CDR2 SAAADI. V was pared by 4 bases and J by 3 bases, with 8 bases between. This CDR3 has 13 amino acids. DNA for the CDR3: TGCGCCAGCAGTGCCCTGCGGACAGATACGCAGTATTTT. Translation gives CASSALRTDTQYF.

V usage is TRBV30 and J usage is TRBJ1-4; perhaps TRBD1 as D (6 bases). Germline CDR1 reads GTSNPN; CDR2 reads SVGIG (reference sequence). Trimming cost V 3 bases and J 8 bases, with 13 bases left between them. CDR3 length: 13 residues. CDR3 amino acids: CAWSLPRGEKLFF. Here the CDR3 DNA reads TGTGCCTGGAGCCTGCCCAGGGGAGAAAAACTGTTTTTT.

This clone was recorded a few times. The chain couples TRBV11-2 to TRBJ2-7; 9 bases agree with TRBD1. The J segment lost 3 bases and the V segment lost 0 bases, leaving 3 bases of the junction unmatched. Germline V CDR1 and CDR2: SGHAT, FQNNGV. This CDR3 has 15 amino acids. The CDR3 nucleotides are TGTGCCAGCAGCTTAGATCCGGACAGGGGCTACGAGCAGTACTTC. Amino acid sequence: CASSLDPDRGYEQYF.

The chain is built from TRBV10-3 and TRBJ1-2, with a possible D match to TRBD1 (6 bases). Germline V gene data show CDR1 as ENHRY and CDR2 as SYGVKD. The CDR3 has 13 residues. Trimming shortened V by 7 bases and J by 3 bases, and 12 bases separated the two germline ends. The CDR3 region is CAINEAGDYGYTF. DNA for the CDR3: TGTGCCATCAACGAGGCAGGGGACTATGGCTACACCTTC.

This clone appeared a few times. The chain is built from TRBV19 and TRBJ2-3; D is possibly TRBD1 (5 bases). This CDR3 contains 15 residues. CDR1 is LNHDA and CDR2 is SQIVND in the germline V gene (reference sequence). V lost 3 bases to trimming and J lost 1 base, with 11 bases between them. The CDR3 region is CASSIRTPGTDTQYF. Written as DNA, the CDR3 is TGTGCCAGTAGTATCCGGACACCAGGCACAGATACGCAGTATTTT.